The entry below gives a single T cell receptor (beta chain) sequence along with its context. Its antigen remains unidentified. A read error may be the cause here, since a much bigger clone is one base away. BIOMED2 TRB-A/B primer pools were used in multiplex TRB PCR. TCRdb reanalysed the multiplex PCR reads using MiXCR and keeps one entry per CDR3 protein. The table includes 3,700 or so distinct CDR3 sequences, about 25% detected once. Trimming left V 6 bases short and J 5 bases short, with 17 bases between. The CDR3 extends over 14 amino acids. From blood, about 250-500 ng of genomic DNA served as TRB template. This entry comes from a study of T and B cells in COVID-19 patients. In the study overall: COVID-19 patients gave peripheral blood either during active infection or after recovery. Notes on the study in general: Patients with COVID-19 reportedly showed strongly skewed T cell receptor beta variable and joining gene usage.

The chain combines TRBV12-3 or TRBV12-4 with TRBJ2-7, with D possibly called TRBD1 or TRBD2 (5 bases each). The receptor comes from a human donor with active COVID-19. The donor label of this sample is uncertain. The sequencing sample was made of blood. The CDR3 loop reads CASSQGRGSDEQYF. The CDR3 DNA follows: TGTGCCAGCAGCCAGGGACGAGGATCAGACGAGCAGTACTTC.